This TCR beta chain was identified in a study of shared clonotypes between healthy human individuals. This clone was counted a few times. Its antigen is unidentified. Germline V lookup: CDR1 MNHEY, CDR2 SMNVEV (reference sequence). This CDR3 has 14 residues. V lost 8 bases, J lost 0 bases, and 4 bases stayed unmatched. General study points: Naive subsets tended to show greater estimated richness than memory subsets.

CD8 memory fractions consisted of CD45RO+ and CCR7-negative CD45RA+ TemRA cells together. Genomic DNA (from each subset) was split evenly across several immunoSEQ plates. TCRdb keeps only in-frame clones here, not all; method: immunoSEQ multiplex PCR. This sample has about 320,000 clones, with roughly 84% found just once. The material sequenced was memory CD8+ T cells sorted from blood. The subset was: CD45RO+ cells pooled with CCR7-negative TemRA cells. The sequence was collected from a man in his late teens or twenties in good health. This sequence joins TRBV27 and TRBJ2-3; 8 positions agree with TRBD2. CDR3 sequence: CASASGGSTDTQYF. The CDR3 DNA follows: TGTGCCAGCGCCTCGGGGGGGAGCACAGATACGCAGTATTTT.